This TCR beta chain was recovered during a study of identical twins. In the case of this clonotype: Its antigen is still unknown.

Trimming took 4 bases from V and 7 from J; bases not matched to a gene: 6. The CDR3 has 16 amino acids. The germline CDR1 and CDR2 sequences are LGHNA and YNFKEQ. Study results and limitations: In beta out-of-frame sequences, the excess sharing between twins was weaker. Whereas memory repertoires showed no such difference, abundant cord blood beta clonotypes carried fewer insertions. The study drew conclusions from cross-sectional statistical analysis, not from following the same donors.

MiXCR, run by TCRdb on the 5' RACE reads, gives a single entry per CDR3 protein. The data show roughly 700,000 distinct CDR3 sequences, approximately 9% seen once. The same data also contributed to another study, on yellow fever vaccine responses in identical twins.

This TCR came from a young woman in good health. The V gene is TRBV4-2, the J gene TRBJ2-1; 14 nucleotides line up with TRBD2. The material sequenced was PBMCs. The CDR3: CASSLTGTSGSNEQFF. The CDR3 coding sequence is TGTGCCAGCAGCCTCACCGGGACTAGCGGGAGTAATGAGCAGTTCTTC.